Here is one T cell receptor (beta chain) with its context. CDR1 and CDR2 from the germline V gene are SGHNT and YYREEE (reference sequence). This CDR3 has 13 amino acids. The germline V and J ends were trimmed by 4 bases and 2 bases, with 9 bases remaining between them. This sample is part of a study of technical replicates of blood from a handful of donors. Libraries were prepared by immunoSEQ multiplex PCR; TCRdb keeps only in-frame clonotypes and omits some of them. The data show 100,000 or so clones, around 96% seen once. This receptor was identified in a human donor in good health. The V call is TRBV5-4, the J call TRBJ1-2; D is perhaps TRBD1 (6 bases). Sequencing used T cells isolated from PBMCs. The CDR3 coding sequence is TGTGCCAGCAGCCTGGACAGAAACTATGGCTACACCTTC. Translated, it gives CASSLDRNYGYTF.